Listed here are 8 T cell receptor beta chains from one sample, sequenced in a study of blood T cell dynamics during melanoma immunotherapy. Described time point: week 3, after first cycle of checkpoint inhibitor. Sequencing was performed with immunoSEQ multiplex PCR; in TCRdb, only in-frame clones are kept and a portion is missing. The sample has 8,000 to 9,000 clones; around 90% are singletons. Sequencing was performed on blood, taken from a patient treated with checkpoint blockade. The receptors were gathered from a human donor with melanoma.

This chain joins TRBV27 and TRBJ2-1; D remains unclear. Germline loops: CDR1 MNHEY, CDR2 SMNVEV (reference sequence). V was clipped by 1 base and J by 4 bases, with 17 bases between them. There are 17 residues in the CDR3. CDR3 in amino acids: CASSLFPPGDLYNEQFF. CDR3 sequence (DNA): TGTGCCAGCAGTTTATTCCCACCAGGTGACCTTTACAATGAGCAGTTCTTC.

V is TRBV4-3 and J is TRBJ1-4; perhaps TRBD1 as D (5 bases). V lost 0 bases, J lost 2 bases, and 10 bases lay in between. The CDR3 is 16 amino acids. Germline V lookup: CDR1 LGHNA, CDR2 YSLEER. CDR3 sequence (DNA): TGCGCCAGCAGCCAAGAGGGTGGGGCCACTAATGAAAAACTGTTTTTT. Translating gives CASSQEGGATNEKLFF.

The rearrangement links TRBV7-9 to TRBJ2-1; 8 nucleotides line up with TRBD2. V lost 3 bases and J lost 0; bases outside the gene matches: 7. Germline V lookup: CDR1 SEHNR, CDR2 FQNEAQ (reference sequence). This CDR3 has 17 residues. CDR3 nucleotide sequence: TGTGCCAGCAGCTTTGACCCTAGCGGGCGCTCCTACAATGAGCAGTTCTTC. Its protein product is CASSFDPSGRSYNEQFF.

The J gene is TRBJ2-6, the V gene TRBV18; tentatively, D is TRBD1 (5 bases). Germline values: CDR1 KGHSH, CDR2 LQKENI. The CDR3 totals 18 residues. Trimming removed 3 bases at V and 0 bases at J, with 15 bases between. DNA for the CDR3: TGTGCCAGCTCACCGGTTAGGCAGGGCGGCTCTGGGGCCAACGTCCTGACTTTC. This encodes CASSPVRQGGSGANVLTF. The full variable domain, completed using reference TRBV18 and TRBJ2-6, is NAGVMQNPRHLVRRRGQEARLRCSPMKGHSHVYWYRQLPEEGLKFMVYLQKENIIDESGMPKERFSAEFPKEGPSILRIQQVVRGDSAAYFCASSPVRQGGSGANVLTFGAGSRLTVL.

The rearrangement uses TRBV5-1 and TRBJ2-2; TRBD1 matches at 7 bases. The germline V gene has CDR1 SGHRS and CDR2 YFSETQ. The CDR3 length is 16 residues. Trimming at V came to 0 bases and at J to 6 bases, leaving 8 bases not matched to a gene. As DNA, the CDR3 is TGCGCCAGCAGCTTGGGGGCAGGGGGAATCCCCGGGGAGCTGTTTTTT. It codes for CASSLGAGGIPGELFF.

This clone came up a few times. V is TRBV10-2 and J is TRBJ1-1, with D tentatively TRBD1 (5 bases). The germline gives CDR1 WSHSY, CDR2 SAAADI. This CDR3 spans 13 amino acids. V was trimmed by 5 bases and J by 2 bases, leaving 9 bases between them. This CDR3 is CASSLRGNTEAFF. The CDR3 nucleotides are TGCGCCAGCAGTCTGAGGGGAAACACTGAAGCTTTCTTT.

The J gene is TRBJ2-1, the V gene TRBV7-3, with 9 bases lining up with TRBD2. The CDR3 spans 12 residues. Germline values: CDR1 SGHTA, CDR2 FQGTGA. Unmatched junction bases numbered 8, after V lost 11 bases and J lost 9 bases. The CDR3 DNA follows: TGTGCCGGGCGTAGCGGGAGTAGTGAGCAGTTCTTC. It encodes CAGRSGSSEQFF.

V and J are TRBV5-6 and TRBJ2-6; D gene ambiguous. The CDR3 is made up of 15 amino acids. The V end lost 1 base, the J end lost 0 bases, and 5 bases lay between the germline ends. The germline V gene encodes CDR1 SGHDT and CDR2 YYEEEE. The CDR3 DNA reads as TGTGCCAGCAGCTTGCCCTTCTCTGGGGCCAACGTCCTGACTTTC. This sequence encodes CASSLPFSGANVLTF.